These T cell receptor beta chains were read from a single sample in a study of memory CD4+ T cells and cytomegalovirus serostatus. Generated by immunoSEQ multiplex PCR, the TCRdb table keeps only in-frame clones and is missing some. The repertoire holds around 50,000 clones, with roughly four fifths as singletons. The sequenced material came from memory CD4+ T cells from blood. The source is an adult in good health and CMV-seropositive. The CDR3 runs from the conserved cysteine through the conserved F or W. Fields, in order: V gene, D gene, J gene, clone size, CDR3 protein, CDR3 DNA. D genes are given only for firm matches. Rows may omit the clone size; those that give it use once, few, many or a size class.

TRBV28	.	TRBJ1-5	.	CASSLRGSRQPQHF	TGTGCCAGCAGTTTACGAGGGTCCCGCCAGCCCCAGCATTTT
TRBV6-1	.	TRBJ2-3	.	CASSAGSGSRTDTQYF	TGTGCCAGCAGTGCCGGGTCAGGGAGTAGAACAGATACGCAGTATTTT
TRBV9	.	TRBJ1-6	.	CASSVDSLGNSPLHF	TGTGCCAGCAGCGTAGACTCCCTAGGAAATTCACCCCTCCACTTT
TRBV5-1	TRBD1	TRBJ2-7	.	CASSPHLGQAYEQYF	TGCGCCAGCAGCCCACATCTCGGACAGGCCTACGAGCAGTACTTC
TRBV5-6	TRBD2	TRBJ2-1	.	CASTPRWRGVPKEQFF	TGTGCCAGCACCCCCCGGTGGCGGGGGGTCCCCAAGGAGCAGTTCTTC
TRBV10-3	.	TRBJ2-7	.	CAISESPGATYEQYF	TGTGCCATCAGTGAGTCGCCAGGAGCCACCTACGAGCAGTACTTC
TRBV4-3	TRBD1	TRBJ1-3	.	CASSQVTGVGNTIYF	TGCGCCAGCAGCCAAGTCACAGGGGTTGGAAACACCATATATTTT
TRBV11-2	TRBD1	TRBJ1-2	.	CASSLAATGYYGYTF	TGTGCCAGCAGCTTAGCTGCGACAGGGTACTATGGCTACACCTTC
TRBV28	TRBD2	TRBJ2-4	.	CASSPGGEGAKNIQYF	TGTGCCAGCAGCCCGGGGGGTGAGGGGGCCAAAAACATTCAGTACTTC
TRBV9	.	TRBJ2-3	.	CASSISGQDQDTQYF	TGTGCCAGCAGCATTAGCGGACAGGATCAAGATACGCAGTATTTT
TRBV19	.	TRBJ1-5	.	CASSWWQRNQPQHF	TGTGCCAGTAGTTGGTGGCAGAGAAATCAGCCCCAGCATTTT
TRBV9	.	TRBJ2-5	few	CASSPNPDETQYF	TGTGCCAGCAGCCCAAACCCCGACGAGACCCAGTACTTC
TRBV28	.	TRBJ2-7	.	CASSSRNEQYF	TGTGCCAGCAGTTCCAGGAACGAGCAGTACTTC
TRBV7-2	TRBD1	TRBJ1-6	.	CASSSTDRGISPLHF	TGTGCCAGCAGCTCCACGGACAGGGGTATCTCACCCCTCCACTTT
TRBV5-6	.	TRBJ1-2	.	CASRTLGAENYGYTF	TGTGCCAGCAGAACGCTTGGGGCAGAAAACTATGGCTACACCTTC
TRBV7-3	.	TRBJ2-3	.	CASSLQPQGRGTQYF	TGTGCCAGCAGCTTACAACCACAGGGAAGGGGGACGCAGTATTTT
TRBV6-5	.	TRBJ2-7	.	CASSEQGEQYF	TGTGCCAGCAGCGAACAGGGCGAGCAGTACTTC
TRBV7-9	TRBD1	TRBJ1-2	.	CASSSPEGAASGYTF	TGTGCCAGCAGCTCCCCCGAGGGGGCCGCTTCTGGCTACACCTTC
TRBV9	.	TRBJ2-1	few	CASSPKVAAYNEQFF	TGTGCCAGCAGCCCAAAAGTAGCGGCTTACAATGAGCAGTTCTTC
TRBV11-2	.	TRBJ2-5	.	CASSWGLQETQYF	TGTGCCAGCAGCTGGGGACTGCAAGAGACCCAGTACTTC
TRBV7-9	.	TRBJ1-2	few	CASSLVGSGYTF	TGTGCCAGCAGCTTAGTAGGCAGCGGCTACACCTTC
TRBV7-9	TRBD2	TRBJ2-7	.	CASSFTAGGRYEQYF	TGTGCCAGCAGCTTTACAGCGGGGGGGCGCTACGAGCAGTACTTC
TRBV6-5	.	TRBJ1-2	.	CASSKTPQSYGYTF	TGTGCCAGCAGCAAGACCCCACAGAGCTATGGCTACACCTTC
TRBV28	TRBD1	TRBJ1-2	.	CASSSRGGTGMFFYGYTF	TGTGCCAGCAGCTCACGGGGGGGGACAGGGATGTTTTTCTATGGCTACACCTTC
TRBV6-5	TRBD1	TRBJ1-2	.	CASSRTGARGYTF	TGTGCCAGCAGTCGGACAGGGGCGCGAGGCTACACCTTC
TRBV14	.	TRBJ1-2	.	CASSQGFRINYGYTF	TGTGCCAGCAGCCAAGGTTTCCGGATTAACTATGGCTACACCTTC
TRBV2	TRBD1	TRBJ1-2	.	CASRRSQGNTYGYTF	TGTGCCAGCAGACGTTCACAGGGGAACACGTATGGCTACACCTTC